This entry lists 21 T cell receptor beta chains sequenced from one sample in a study of blood T cell repertoires in COVID-19. Method: immunoSEQ multiplex PCR; TCRdb's copy keeps in-frame clones and lacks some. This sample has fewer than 250,000 clones, with roughly 90% found just once. Material for sequencing was PBMCs or T cells enriched from blood (not recorded which). These TCRs come from a woman aged 18 to 35 who had recovered from COVID-19.

The chain uses TRBV7-9 and TRBJ2-7; D possibly corresponds to TRBD2 (5 bases). Germline loops: CDR1 SEHNR, CDR2 FQNEAQ (reference sequence). The CDR3 is made up of 14 amino acids. The V and J ends lost 4 bases and 0 bases respectively, with 10 bases between them. CDR3 bases: TGTGCCAGCAGCTCGGCCGGGGTCTCCTACGAGCAGTACTTC. Its protein product is CASSSAGVSYEQYF.

V usage is TRBV6-5 and J usage is TRBJ1-4; tentative D call: TRBD1 (5 bases). The CDR3 contains 13 residues. Germline CDR1 is MNHEY and CDR2 is SVGAGI. V dropped 6 bases and J dropped 2 bases, with 7 bases sitting between them. The CDR3 here is CASSDSTNEKLFF. CDR3 coding DNA: TGTGCCAGCAGCGACAGCACTAATGAAAAACTGTTTTTT.

The J gene is TRBJ2-7, the V gene TRBV12-3 or TRBV12-4; D not certain. CDR3 length: 12 residues. V lost 3 bases and J lost 5, with 8 bases in between. In nucleotides, the CDR3 is TGTGCCAGCAGTTTGACTGTGAACGAGCAGTACTTC. The encoded protein is CASSLTVNEQYF.

The V and J genes are TRBV28 and TRBJ2-1; 7 positions agree with TRBD2. V lost 7 bases, J lost 10 bases, and 10 bases stayed unmatched. Germline V gives CDR1 MDHEN, CDR2 SYDVKM. This CDR3 is built from 13 residues. The CDR3 DNA reads as TGTGCCAGCACGAAAAAGGGACTAAAAGAGCAGTTCTTC. It specifies CASTKKGLKEQFF.

The chain recombines TRBV1 with TRBJ1-2. TRBV1 is flagged as a pseudogene. The CDR3 consists of 13 residues. CDR3 in amino acids: CTSSRIPGYGYTF. The CDR3 coding sequence is TGCACCAGCAGCCGAATACCGGGCTATGGCTACACCTTC.

This clone was counted once. This sequence joins TRBV7-9 and TRBJ1-4; tentative D call: TRBD1 (6 bases). Germline CDR1 SEHNR, CDR2 FQNEAQ (reference sequence). The V end lost 1 base, the J end lost 2 bases, and 8 bases lay between the germline ends. There are 15 residues in the CDR3. In DNA form, the CDR3 reads TGTGCCAGCAGCTTAGACAGGGATACTAATGAAAAACTGTTTTTT. Residues: CASSLDRDTNEKLFF.

This chain links TRBV5-1 with TRBJ2-7; weak D call: TRBD1 (6 bases). CDR1 is SGHRS, CDR2 YFSETQ, per germline. V lost 4 bases and J 3 bases, leaving 14 bases between the germline ends. The CDR3 runs 14 residues. CDR3 sequence: CASSVRYRDYEQYF. The CDR3, as DNA: TGCGCCAGCAGCGTCAGATACAGGGACTACGAGCAGTACTTC.

This rearrangement joins TRBV7-2 to TRBJ2-3; 8 bases fit TRBD2. CDR3 length: 17 residues. Trimming at V came to 5 bases and at J to 0 bases, leaving 10 bases not matched to a gene. Germline CDR1 and CDR2: SGHTA and FQGNSA. CDR3 loop: CASSHRPGGNSTDTQYF. The CDR3 coding sequence is TGTGCCAGCAGCCACCGCCCGGGAGGGAATAGCACAGATACGCAGTATTTT. The full variable domain, rest sourced from reference TRBV7-2 and TRBJ2-3, is GAGVSQSPSNKVTEKGKDVELRCDPISGHTALYWYRQSLGQGLEFLIYFQGNSAPDKSGLPSDRFSAERTGGSVSTLTIQRTQQEDSAVYLCASSHRPGGNSTDTQYFGPGTRLTVL.

The V gene is TRBV15, the J gene TRBJ2-7; D is undetermined. Per the germline V gene, CDR1 is LNHNV and CDR2 is YYDKDF (reference sequence). V was pared by 3 bases and J by 4 bases, with 7 bases between. The CDR3 is made up of 12 amino acids. The CDR3 protein is CATSRSGYEQYF. CDR3 coding DNA: TGTGCCACCAGCAGGTCCGGTTACGAGCAGTACTTC.

The J gene is TRBJ2-1, the V gene TRBV4-1; 14 bases agree with TRBD2. The trim removed 2 bases at V and 9 bases at J, leaving 6 bases unmatched. There are 16 residues in the CDR3. Per germline, CDR1 MGHRA and CDR2 YSYEKL. The CDR3 spells CASSQSTSGGAAEQFF. The CDR3 nucleotides are TGCGCCAGCAGCCAATCGACTAGCGGGGGGGCCGCTGAGCAGTTCTTC.

The chain joins TRBV2 to TRBJ1-1; D may be TRBD1 (6 bases). CDR1 is SNHLY, CDR2 FYNNEI, per germline. This CDR3 spans 16 amino acids. Trimming removed 2 bases from V and 5 bases from J, with 18 bases in between. The CDR3 region has the DNA TGTGCCAGCAGTGAATCTTGGAGAGGGGGTGAGACTGAAGCTTTCTTT. Residues: CASSESWRGGETEAFF.

The rearrangement uses TRBV5-4 and TRBJ1-1, with TRBD1 identical over 8 bases. V trimming: 2 bases; J trimming: 0 bases; junction bases outside the gene matches: 12. CDR1 SGHNT and CDR2 YYREEE come from the germline V gene (reference sequence). The CDR3 length is 18 residues. In DNA form, the CDR3 reads TGTGCCAGCAGCTTAACTCCGGGACAGGTGACAATGAACACTGAAGCTTTCTTT. It specifies CASSLTPGQVTMNTEAFF.

The chain uses TRBV7-2 and TRBJ1-2; a weak D match, TRBD1 (6 bases). The ends were cut back, 5 bases at V and 4 bases at J, with 17 bases in the middle. The CDR3 extends over 15 amino acids. Per germline, CDR1 SGHTA and CDR2 FQGNSA. The CDR3 DNA reads as TGTGCCAGCAGCCAAACGACAGGACAGCCCTATGGCTACACCTTC. Protein product: CASSQTTGQPYGYTF.

The rearrangement uses TRBV3-1 (or the pseudogene TRBV3-2) and TRBJ2-4, with TRBD1 as a possible D gene (5 bases). The germline CDR1 and CDR2 sequences are LGHDT and YNNKEL (reference sequence). The CDR3 is made up of 13 amino acids. V was shortened by 3 bases and J by 5 bases, with 8 bases between the two germline ends. CDR3 in amino acids: CASSHKGENIQYF. Here the CDR3 DNA reads TGTGCCAGCAGCCACAAAGGGGAAAACATTCAGTACTTC.

The rearrangement joins TRBV11-2 to TRBJ1-1, with D perhaps matching TRBD1 (6 bases). Germline V lookup: CDR1 SGHAT, CDR2 FQNNGV. The CDR3 extends over 17 amino acids. V lost 1 base and J 1 base, leaving 16 bases between the germline ends. As DNA, the CDR3 is TGTGCCAGCAGCTTAGGTTGGGGGATGGGACAGAACACTGAAGCTTTCTTT. Translation: CASSLGWGMGQNTEAFF.

This clone was detected only a few times. V and J are TRBV10-3 and TRBJ1-4; weak D call: TRBD1 (5 bases). Germline-derived CDR1 and CDR2 are ENHRY and SYGVKD. This CDR3 spans 15 amino acids. V shed 0 bases and J shed 7 bases, with 12 bases lying between them. This CDR3 reads CAISESGQVTEKLFF. As DNA, the CDR3 is TGTGCCATCAGTGAGTCGGGGCAGGTGACTGAAAAACTGTTTTTT.

The rearrangement uses TRBV9 and TRBJ1-2, with TRBD1 matching 10 bases. CDR3 length: 15 residues. The trim removed 2 bases at V and 6 bases at J, leaving 7 bases unmatched. Germline loops: CDR1 SGDLS, CDR2 YYNGEE. CDR3 bases: TGTGCCAGCAGCGTCGATCCGGGACAGGGGAATGGCTACACCTTC. Translating it yields CASSVDPGQGNGYTF.

The genes are TRBV18 and TRBJ2-5; 7 bases are a match to TRBD2. The germline V gene encodes CDR1 KGHSH and CDR2 LQKENI. The CDR3 consists of 16 residues. Germline trimming cut 2 bases from V and 4 bases from J; bases unmatched to any gene: 10. The CDR3 is CASSPDSSGSGETQYF. CDR3 coding DNA: TGTGCCAGCTCACCAGACTCTAGCGGTAGTGGAGAGACCCAGTACTTC.

The chain joins TRBV9 to TRBJ1-1; D is unclear. This CDR3 has 14 amino acids. CDR1 and CDR2 (germline): SGDLS, YYNGEE. Trimming removed 1 base from V and 1 base from J, with 8 bases in between. The chain's CDR3 is CASSVHGGNTEAFF. CDR3 sequence (DNA): TGTGCCAGCAGCGTACACGGCGGGAACACTGAAGCTTTCTTT. Together with reference TRBV9 and TRBJ1-1, the CDR3 gives the full variable domain: DSGVTQTPKHLITATGQRVTLRCSPRSGDLSVYWYQQSLDQGLQFLIQYYNGEERAKGNILERFSAQQFPDLHSELNLSSLELGDSALYFCASSVHGGNTEAFFGQGTRLTVV.

The chain couples TRBV30 to TRBJ1-6, with D unclear. CDR1 is GTSNPN and CDR2 is SVGIG in the germline V gene (reference sequence). The CDR3 consists of 14 residues. Trimming shortened V by 3 bases and J by 6 bases, and 12 bases separated the two germline ends. CDR3 bases: TGTGCCTGGAGGGCCCTTGGACTTAATTCACCCCTCCACTTT. Protein: CAWRALGLNSPLHF.

The gene calls are TRBV19 and TRBJ1-1; D is possibly TRBD1 (6 bases). Between the trimmed V and J ends, which lost 5 bases and 0 bases, there was a span of 13 bases. The CDR3 has 15 residues. Looked up from germline, CDR1 is LNHDA and CDR2 is SQIVND (reference sequence). For the CDR3, the DNA is TGTGCCAGTAGTGTAAACAGGGCGCTGAACACTGAAGCTTTCTTT. It encodes CASSVNRALNTEAFF. The full variable domain, completed using reference TRBV19 and TRBJ1-1, is DGGITQSPKYLFRKEGQNVTLSCEQNLNHDAMYWYRQDPGQGLRLIYYSQIVNDFQKGDIAEGYSVSREKKESFPLTVTSAQKNPTAFYLCASSVNRALNTEAFFGQGTRLTVV.